Reported below is one T cell receptor (beta chain). The target of this receptor is not known. No much larger clone is present one base from it, and per-base qualities are unavailable. The entry originates in a study of blood T cell repertoires in COVID-19 (dated by TCRdb to 2020 to 2022). Notes on the research overall: Samples from collaborators originated in the United States, Italy and Spain and spanned both the acute and convalescent phases of COVID-19. A de-identified subject ID, COVID-19 status, age in years and sex were almost always included in the sample metadata. Where HLA class I and class II types were available, the types were taken from metadata supplied by the sample provider, not from assay-based typing. The prospective study material was composed of cDNA or gDNA derived from T cells, B-cell-depleted T cells, or PBMCs. Samples came from the ongoing ImmuneRACE study (first 160 participants) plus 1,254 subjects from 6 global collaborators. Subjects who had been exposed to COVID-19, were actively infected with it, or had recovered from it provided the deeply sampled blood TCRbeta repertoires that made up the dataset. A freely available public database, intended as a resource for researchers studying the immune response to SARS-CoV-2, is where the repertoires were released. Overall study results and their limits: Clinical and demographic metadata were provided uncurated, with the amount varying by source and participant.

TCRbeta CDR3 regions were amplified from genomic DNA by means of the immunoSEQ Assay, a bias-controlled multiplex PCR. The original pipeline was this. The number of nucleated cells in each sample was estimated by amplification of reference gene primers within the assay. Sequence reads were collapsed and filtered to measure the absolute abundance of every unique TCRbeta CDR3 rearrangement. For each sample, productive Simpson clonality was calculated as the square root of Simpson's diversity index across productive rearrangements. The table comes from immuneACCESS by way of TCRdb, which keeps in-frame sequences with V and J called. Part of the clones is missing from these tables; in studies checked, under half for an unresolved V gene and the rest for unknown reasons. The V and J calls and clone size were taken over from that table, and D and trimming were inferred from the DNA. This sample is represented by 150,000 to 200,000 clones; 65% to 90% of them were singletons. The ten largest make up roughly 8.2% of the sample.

Whole blood was collected in K2EDTA tubes by collaborating institutions according to the institutions' own protocols. Collaborator samples were shipped for TCRbeta analysis as frozen whole blood, isolated PBMCs, or DNA extracted from either sample type. Trimming removed 1 base from V and 8 bases from J, leaving 18 bases between the germline ends. CDR3 length: 15 amino acids, cysteine to phenylalanine. Of all the DNA, just the CDR3 is kept, 45 bases in frame from base 1. Reading the germline V gene (reference sequence) gives CDR1 LNHNV and CDR2 YYDKDF. The receptor's source is a man between 60 and 75 years old with acute or convalescent COVID-19. Recombination joined TRBV15 with TRBJ2-7, and perhaps TRBD2 as D gene, on 6 matching bases. The sample taken for sequencing was peripheral blood. The DNA reads as follows: TGTGCCACCAGCAGAGGGGACTTTAGACAGTCCCAGCAGTACTTC. Its translation is CATSRGDFRQSQQYF.